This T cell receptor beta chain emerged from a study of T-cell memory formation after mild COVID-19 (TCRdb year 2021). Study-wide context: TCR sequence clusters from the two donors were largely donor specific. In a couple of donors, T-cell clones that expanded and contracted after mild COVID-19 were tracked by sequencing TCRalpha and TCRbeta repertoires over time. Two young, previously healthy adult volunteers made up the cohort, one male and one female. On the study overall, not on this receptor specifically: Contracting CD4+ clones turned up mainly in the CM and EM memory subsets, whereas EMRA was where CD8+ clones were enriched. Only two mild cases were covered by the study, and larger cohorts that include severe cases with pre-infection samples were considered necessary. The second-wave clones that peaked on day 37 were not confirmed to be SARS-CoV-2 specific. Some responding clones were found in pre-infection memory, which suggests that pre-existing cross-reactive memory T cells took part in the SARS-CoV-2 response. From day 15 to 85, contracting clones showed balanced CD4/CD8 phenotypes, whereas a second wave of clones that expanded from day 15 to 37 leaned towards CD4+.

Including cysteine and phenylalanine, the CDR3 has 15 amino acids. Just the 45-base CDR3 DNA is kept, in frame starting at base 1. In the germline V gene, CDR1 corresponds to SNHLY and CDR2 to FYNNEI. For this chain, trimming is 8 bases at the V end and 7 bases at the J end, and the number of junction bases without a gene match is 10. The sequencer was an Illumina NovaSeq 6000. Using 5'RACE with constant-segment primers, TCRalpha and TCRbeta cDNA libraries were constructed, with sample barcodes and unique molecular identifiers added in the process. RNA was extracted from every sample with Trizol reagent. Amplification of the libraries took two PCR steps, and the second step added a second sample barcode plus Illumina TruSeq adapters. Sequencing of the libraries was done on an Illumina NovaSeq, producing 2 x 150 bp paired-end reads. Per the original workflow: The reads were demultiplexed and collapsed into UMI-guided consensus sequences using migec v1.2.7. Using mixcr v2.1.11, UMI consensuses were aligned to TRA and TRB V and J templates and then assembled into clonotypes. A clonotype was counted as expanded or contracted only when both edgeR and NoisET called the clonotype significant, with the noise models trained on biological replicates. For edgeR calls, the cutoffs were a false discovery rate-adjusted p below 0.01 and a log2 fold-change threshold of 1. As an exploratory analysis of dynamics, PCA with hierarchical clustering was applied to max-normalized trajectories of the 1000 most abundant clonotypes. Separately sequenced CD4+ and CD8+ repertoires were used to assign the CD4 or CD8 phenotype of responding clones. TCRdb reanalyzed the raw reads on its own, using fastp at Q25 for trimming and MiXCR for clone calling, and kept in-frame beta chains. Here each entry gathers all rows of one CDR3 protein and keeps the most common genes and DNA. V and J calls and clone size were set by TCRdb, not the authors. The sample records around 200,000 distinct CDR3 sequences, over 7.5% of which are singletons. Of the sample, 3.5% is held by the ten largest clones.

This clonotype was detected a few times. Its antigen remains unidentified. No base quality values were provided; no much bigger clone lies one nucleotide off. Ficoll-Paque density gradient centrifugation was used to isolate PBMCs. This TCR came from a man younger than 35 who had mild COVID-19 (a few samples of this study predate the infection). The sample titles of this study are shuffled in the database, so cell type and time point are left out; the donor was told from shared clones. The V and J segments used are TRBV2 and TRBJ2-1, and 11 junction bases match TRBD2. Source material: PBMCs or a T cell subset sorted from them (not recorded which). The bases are TGTGCCAGCGAGTTGGAAATAGCGGGGGGGAATGAGCAGTTCTTC. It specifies CASELEIAGGNEQFF. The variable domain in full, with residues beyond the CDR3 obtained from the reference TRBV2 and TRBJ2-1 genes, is EPEVTQTPSHQVTQMGQEVILRCVPISNHLYFYWYRQILGQKVEFLVSFYNNEISEKSEIFDDQFSVERPDGSNFTLKIRSTKLEDSAMYFCASELEIAGGNEQFFGPGTRLTVL.